One and the same sample provided the 18 T cell receptor beta chains below, sequenced in a study of OX40 agonist ivuxolimab in advanced cancers. This table comes from immunoSEQ multiplex PCR, and its TCRdb copy is limited to in-frame clones, with some not included. The profile covers under 90,000 clones, with approximately 89% appearing a single time and 2.2% taken by the ten largest. The sample here was CD4+ or CD8+ T cells sorted from blood, taken in a trial of the OX40 agonist ivuxolimab. The origin of the receptors is an adult with an advanced solid tumor such as melanoma, head and neck, liver or kidney cancer.

This clone is a singleton in its sample. The chain uses TRBV5-1 and TRBJ2-3; 7 nucleotides agree with TRBD2. The length of the CDR3 is 15 residues. V shed 7 bases, J shed 3 bases, and the junction held 11 bases outside the gene matches. The germline gives CDR1 SGHRS, CDR2 YFSETQ. CDR3 protein: CASSMNGLETDTQYF. CDR3 DNA sequence: TGCGCCAGCTCGATGAACGGACTAGAAACAGATACGCAGTATTTT.

The CDR3: CASSLRGLTMGPYEQYF. The DNA for the CDR3 is TGTGCCAGCAGTTTGAGGGGCCTTACTATGGGCCCCTACGAGCAGTACTTC. The chain joins TRBV28 to TRBJ2-7, with D perhaps being TRBD1 or TRBD2 (5 bases each). Germline V lookup: CDR1 MDHEN, CDR2 SYDVKM. The CDR3 has 17 residues. V lost 3 bases to trimming and J lost 2 bases, with 20 bases between them.

The rearrangement uses TRBV19 and TRBJ1-2; 9 bases are a match to TRBD1. Trimming cost V 4 bases and J 4 bases; bases outside gene matches: 7. The CDR3 extends over 15 amino acids. Germline-derived CDR1 and CDR2 are LNHDA and SQIVND (reference sequence). Here the CDR3 DNA reads TGTGCCAGTAGTACTGGACAGGGGAGCACCTATGGCTACACCTTC. Residues: CASSTGQGSTYGYTF.

The chain has TRBV4-1 and TRBJ1-1; possibly TRBD1 for D (5 bases). CDR1 MGHRA and CDR2 YSYEKL come from the germline V gene. The CDR3 runs 15 residues. The ends were cut back, 3 bases at V and 2 bases at J, with 13 bases in the middle. DNA for the CDR3: TGCGCCAGCAGCCAGCCCAGGGTTTTAAACACTGAAGCTTTCTTT. It encodes CASSQPRVLNTEAFF.

This clone appeared a single time. The V call is TRBV10-3, the J call TRBJ2-1; 7 bases map to TRBD1. This CDR3 comprises 15 residues. CDR1 ENHRY and CDR2 SYGVKD come from the germline V gene. Trimming removed 5 bases from V and 5 bases from J; junction bases left unmatched: 9. The CDR3 loop reads CAISKNPGQNNEQFF. Here the CDR3 DNA reads TGTGCCATCAGTAAGAATCCGGGACAGAACAATGAGCAGTTCTTC.

The chain has TRBV19 and TRBJ1-5, with 8 bases fitting TRBD1. Germline V lookup: CDR1 LNHDA, CDR2 SQIVND (reference sequence). V lost 0 bases, J lost 10 bases, and 8 bases stayed unmatched. The CDR3 length is 15 residues. The CDR3 coding sequence is TGTGCCAGTAGTATAGAGGACAGGGCGGGTCAACCCCAGCATTTT. Amino acids: CASSIEDRAGQPQHF. The full variable domain, its missing parts supplied by reference TRBV19 and TRBJ1-5, is DGGITQSPKYLFRKEGQNVTLSCEQNLNHDAMYWYRQDPGQGLRLIYYSQIVNDFQKGDIAEGYSVSREKKESFPLTVTSAQKNPTAFYLCASSIEDRAGQPQHFGDGTRLSIL.

This rearrangement joins TRBV5-4 to TRBJ2-1, with D possibly being TRBD2 (5 bases). This CDR3 has 15 amino acids. The V gene lost 1 base and the J gene lost 6 bases, with 14 bases spanning the gap. The germline gives CDR1 SGHNT, CDR2 YYREEE (reference sequence). In nucleotides, the CDR3 is TGTGCCAGCAGCTTGTTCCCGGGATCGAGCAATGAGCAGTTCTTC. This codes for CASSLFPGSSNEQFF.

The chain combines TRBV28 with TRBJ1-5; D is undetermined. This CDR3 region has 14 residues. Germline CDR1 and CDR2: MDHEN and SYDVKM. V shed 2 bases and J shed 3 bases, with 8 bases lying between them. The CDR3 sequence is CASSLVADNQPQHF. CDR3 nucleotide sequence: TGTGCCAGCAGTTTAGTGGCAGACAATCAGCCCCAGCATTTT.

The CDR3 loop reads CASSEARRGSGNTIYF. CDR3 nucleotides: TGCGCCAGCAGTGAGGCCCGCCGCGGCTCTGGAAACACCATATATTTT. The chain joins TRBV10-1 to TRBJ1-3; D gene unclear. V was pared by 2 bases and J by 0 bases, with 11 bases between. The CDR3 covers 16 residues. Germline CDR1 reads WNHNN; CDR2 reads SYGVQD (reference sequence).

The CDR3: CAWSEAVSNQPQHF. CDR3 bases: TGTGCCTGGAGTGAGGCCGTTAGCAATCAGCCCCAGCATTTT. The chain joins TRBV30 to TRBJ1-5, with no clear D. This CDR3 contains 14 residues. Germline CDR1 GTSNPN, CDR2 SVGIG (reference sequence). The V gene lost 1 base and the J gene lost 0 bases, with 7 bases spanning the gap.

The V call is TRBV9, the J call TRBJ2-2; D might be TRBD1 or TRBD2, each matching 5 bases. This CDR3 has 15 amino acids. V lost 1 base and J 5 bases, leaving 12 bases between the germline ends. CDR1 SGDLS and CDR2 YYNGEE come from the germline V gene. CDR3 nucleotides: TGTGCCAGCAGCGTACGAGGGGAAGGGACCGGGGAGCTGTTTTTT. This encodes CASSVRGEGTGELFF.

This chain joins TRBV2 and TRBJ2-3; 7 nucleotides agree with TRBD1. This CDR3 region has 15 residues. Unmatched junction bases numbered 8, after V lost 6 bases and J lost 2 bases. Germline V gives CDR1 SNHLY, CDR2 FYNNEI. The CDR3 loop is CASRATGANTDTQYF. CDR3 coding DNA: TGTGCCAGCAGAGCTACAGGGGCTAACACAGATACGCAGTATTTT.

The chain combines TRBV28 with TRBJ2-1; 9 nucleotides align to TRBD2. This CDR3 is built from 17 residues. Trimming at V came to 4 bases and at J to 9 bases, leaving 16 bases not matched to a gene. The germline V gene encodes CDR1 MDHEN and CDR2 SYDVKM. The CDR3 loop is CASSYFPRRKTSGEQFF. DNA of the CDR3: TGTGCCAGCAGTTACTTTCCGCGACGGAAGACTAGCGGTGAGCAGTTCTTC.

This clone was recorded a few times. This chain links TRBV5-1 with TRBJ1-2, with 9 bases fitting TRBD1. From germline, CDR1 is SGHRS and CDR2 YFSETQ. This CDR3 region has 14 residues. V gave up 4 bases and J gave up 5 bases; unmatched junction bases: 6. The CDR3 loop is CASSAGQGTYGYTF. CDR3 nucleotide sequence: TGCGCCAGCAGCGCAGGACAGGGGACGTATGGCTACACCTTC.

The CDR3 reads CASSLTPDRVTSPLHF. CDR3 DNA: TGTGCCAGCAGCTTAACTCCAGACAGGGTAACTTCACCCCTCCACTTT. The rearrangement joins TRBV7-3 to TRBJ1-6; 7 bases are a match to TRBD1. In germline, CDR1 is SGHTA, CDR2 FQGTGA. V gave up 0 bases and J gave up 9 bases; unmatched junction bases: 8. This CDR3 is 16 amino acids long.

As to this clone: Other nucleotide sequences from this sample produce the same CDR3. J is TRBJ1-1 and V is TRBV6-5, with D perhaps matching TRBD1 (5 bases). The ends were cut back, 6 bases at V and 5 bases at J, with 7 bases in the middle. Germline CDR1 is MNHEY and CDR2 is SVGAGI. The CDR3 covers 11 residues. CDR3 protein: CASSWGTEAFF. CDR3 bases: TGTGCCAGCAGCTGGGGGACTGAAGCTTTCTTT.

The chain is built from TRBV28 and TRBJ2-7; TRBD1 agrees at 9 bases. The V segment lost 6 bases and the J segment 3 bases; nucleotides outside the gene matches: 6. The length of the CDR3 is 14 residues. Germline-derived CDR1 and CDR2 are MDHEN and SYDVKM. The CDR3 loop is CASRRTGQGYEQYF. CDR3 sequence (DNA): TGTGCCAGCAGAAGAACGGGACAGGGCTACGAGCAGTACTTC.

V and J are TRBV28 and TRBJ1-1, with D possibly being TRBD1 (5 bases). The CDR3 sequence is 13 residues long. Germline CDR1 and CDR2: MDHEN and SYDVKM. V was clipped by 6 bases and J by 2 bases, with 10 bases between them. Here the CDR3 DNA reads TGTGCCAGCAGCTGGGGCCAAAACACTGAAGCTTTCTTT. It yields the protein CASSWGQNTEAFF.